A selection of T cell receptor beta chains follows, all from one sample in a study of shared clonotypes between healthy human individuals. Profiling relied on immunoSEQ multiplex PCR, and the TCRdb table lists in-frame clones only, not all of them. The profile covers 530,000 or so clones, with about 75% appearing a single time and about 12% taken by the ten largest. The sample taken for sequencing was PBMCs. The receptors derive from a woman aged 40 to 49 in good health. Some clones in this sample may be carry-over from other donors' samples. Each CDR3 is given with its conserved first and last residue. The order of the fields is clone size, J gene, D gene, V gene, CDR3 DNA, CDR3 protein. A D gene is named only where the DNA matches it firmly. Rows give clone size only sometimes, using once, few, many, or a class for an expanded clone.

abundance: -
j_gene: TRBJ2-2
d_gene: -
v_gene: TRBV19
CDR3nt: TGTGCCAGTAGTATTGGGTTCAACACCGGGGAGCTGTTTTTT
CDR3aa: CASSIGFNTGELFF

abundance: -
j_gene: TRBJ2-1
d_gene: TRBD1
v_gene: TRBV5-4
CDR3nt: TGTGCCAGCAGCCCACCCTACAGGGGTACCTACAATGAGCAGTTCTTC
CDR3aa: CASSPPYRGTYNEQFF

abundance: -
j_gene: TRBJ2-5
d_gene: TRBD2
v_gene: TRBV7-6
CDR3nt: TGTGCCAGCAGCTTAGCGCCAACTAGCGGGGCGGGGGAGACCCAGTACTTC
CDR3aa: CASSLAPTSGAGETQYF

abundance: -
j_gene: TRBJ2-7
d_gene: TRBD1
v_gene: TRBV7-2
CDR3nt: TGTGCCAGCAGCATCAGACAGGGGTCCTACGAGCAGTACTTC
CDR3aa: CASSIRQGSYEQYF

abundance: -
j_gene: TRBJ2-2
d_gene: -
v_gene: TRBV6-1
CDR3nt: TGTGCCAGCAGTGGAGAGAGTTTCGACACCGGGGAGCTGTTTTTT
CDR3aa: CASSGESFDTGELFF

abundance: -
j_gene: TRBJ2-6
d_gene: -
v_gene: TRBV7-9
CDR3nt: TGTGCCAGCAGCATACAGGGCTCTGGGGCCAACGTCCTGACTTTC
CDR3aa: CASSIQGSGANVLTF

abundance: once
j_gene: TRBJ2-7
d_gene: TRBD1
v_gene: TRBV13
CDR3nt: TGTGCCAGCAGCTTAGAGGGACAGGGGAACGAGCAGTACTTC
CDR3aa: CASSLEGQGNEQYF

abundance: -
j_gene: TRBJ1-3
d_gene: -
v_gene: TRBV6-5
CDR3nt: TGTGCCAGCAGTTACTCGATTGTTCCCGGAAACACCATATATTTT
CDR3aa: CASSYSIVPGNTIYF

abundance: -
j_gene: TRBJ2-1
d_gene: -
v_gene: TRBV6-1
CDR3nt: TGTGCCAGCAGGAAGATGGCAGGGTCGTCCAATGAGCAGTTCTTC
CDR3aa: CASRKMAGSSNEQFF

abundance: -
j_gene: TRBJ2-1
d_gene: -
v_gene: TRBV4-1
CDR3nt: TGCGCCAGCAGCCAAGTGGGCCCCCGGGCGGGGCAGTTCTTC
CDR3aa: CASSQVGPRAGQFF

abundance: -
j_gene: TRBJ2-3
d_gene: TRBD2
v_gene: TRBV5-1
CDR3nt: TGCGCCAGCAGCCCGGAACCGGGACTAGTAAGAGATACGCAGTATTTT
CDR3aa: CASSPEPGLVRDTQYF

abundance: -
j_gene: TRBJ2-3
d_gene: TRBD2
v_gene: TRBV6-1
CDR3nt: TGTGCCAGCAGTGCCCCCCGGCGACTAGCGGGAGGAGGGACAGATACGCAGTATTTT
CDR3aa: CASSAPRRLAGGGTDTQYF

abundance: many
j_gene: TRBJ2-7
d_gene: -
v_gene: TRBV18
CDR3nt: TGTGCCAGCTCACCATCCGGGGGCGAGTACGAGCAGTACTTC
CDR3aa: CASSPSGGEYEQYF

abundance: -
j_gene: TRBJ2-4
d_gene: TRBD1
v_gene: TRBV10-1
CDR3nt: TGCGCCAGCAGTGAGTCTAATAGGGGACAGGGGTACAGCATTCAGTACTTC
CDR3aa: CASSESNRGQGYSIQYF

abundance: -
j_gene: TRBJ1-1
d_gene: -
v_gene: TRBV30
CDR3nt: TGTGCCTGGAGTACGGGACCTACGAACACTGAAGCTTTCTTT
CDR3aa: CAWSTGPTNTEAFF

abundance: -
j_gene: TRBJ1-1
d_gene: -
v_gene: TRBV30
CDR3nt: TGTGCCTGGATCGGGACGCATTACACTGAAGCTTTCTTT
CDR3aa: CAWIGTHYTEAFF

abundance: -
j_gene: TRBJ2-7
d_gene: TRBD2
v_gene: TRBV10-3
CDR3nt: TGTGCCATCAGTGAGTCGAGGGGTAGCGGGAGTCTAAACGAGCAGTACTTC
CDR3aa: CAISESRGSGSLNEQYF

abundance: -
j_gene: TRBJ2-2
d_gene: TRBD2
v_gene: TRBV19
CDR3nt: TGTGCCAGTAGTACCCGACTAGCGGGAGAGGGCGGGGAGCTGTTTTTT
CDR3aa: CASSTRLAGEGGELFF

abundance: once
j_gene: TRBJ2-4
d_gene: -
v_gene: TRBV15
CDR3nt: TGTGCCACCAGCGGAGCACTTATGGAAAACATTCAGTACTTC
CDR3aa: CATSGALMENIQYF

abundance: -
j_gene: TRBJ1-1
d_gene: -
v_gene: TRBV27
CDR3nt: TGTGCCAGCAGTGCCACCCCTACAGCAGAAGCTTTCTTT
CDR3aa: CASSATPTAEAFF

abundance: -
j_gene: TRBJ2-7
d_gene: -
v_gene: TRBV7-6
CDR3nt: TGTGCCAGCAGCTTAGCAGGCCGACCCTACGAGCAGTACTTC
CDR3aa: CASSLAGRPYEQYF

abundance: many
j_gene: TRBJ2-1
d_gene: -
v_gene: TRBV28
CDR3nt: TGTGCCAGCAGATCCCGAAGCTCCTACAATGAGCAGTTCTTC
CDR3aa: CASRSRSSYNEQFF

abundance: -
j_gene: TRBJ2-5
d_gene: TRBD2
v_gene: TRBV7-7
CDR3nt: TGTGCTAGCAGCTTAGGATCTGGACTAGCGGGCCAAGAGACCCAGTACTTC
CDR3aa: CASSLGSGLAGQETQYF

abundance: -
j_gene: TRBJ2-1
d_gene: -
v_gene: TRBV10-1
CDR3nt: TGCGCCAGCAGCCCGGGTCCCCAGTACGAGCAGTTCTTC
CDR3aa: CASSPGPQYEQFF

abundance: -
j_gene: TRBJ2-1
d_gene: -
v_gene: TRBV9
CDR3nt: TGTGCCAGCAGCGTGGGAGACTCCTACAATGAGCAGTTCTTC
CDR3aa: CASSVGDSYNEQFF

abundance: -
j_gene: TRBJ1-4
d_gene: -
v_gene: TRBV30
CDR3nt: TGTGCCTGGAGTGCATTTGCAACTAATGAAAAACTGTTTTTT
CDR3aa: CAWSAFATNEKLFF

abundance: few
j_gene: TRBJ2-5
d_gene: -
v_gene: TRBV11-2
CDR3nt: TGTGCCAGCAGCTTCGCGGGTGGCGAGACCCAGTACTTC
CDR3aa: CASSFAGGETQYF

abundance: many
j_gene: TRBJ2-3
d_gene: TRBD2
v_gene: TRBV7-9
CDR3nt: TGTGCCAGCAGCTCTGGACTAGGTATGATGGCGGATACGCAGTATTTT
CDR3aa: CASSSGLGMMADTQYF

abundance: -
j_gene: TRBJ1-3
d_gene: -
v_gene: TRBV30
CDR3nt: TGTGCCTGGGACCGGGGAAGGGTCTCTGGAAACACCATATATTTT
CDR3aa: CAWDRGRVSGNTIYF

abundance: -
j_gene: TRBJ2-3
d_gene: -
v_gene: TRBV12-2
CDR3nt: TGTGCAAGTCGCTTAGCAGGTAGCGGGCTCTGCACAGATACGCAGTATTTT
CDR3aa: CASRLAGSGLCTDTQYF

abundance: -
j_gene: TRBJ2-5
d_gene: TRBD2
v_gene: TRBV7-3
CDR3nt: TGTGCCAGCAGCCGGTCTGGACTAGCCGAAGAGACCCAGTACTTC
CDR3aa: CASSRSGLAEETQYF

abundance: once
j_gene: TRBJ2-5
d_gene: -
v_gene: TRBV5-1
CDR3nt: TGCGCCAGCAGCTTGGAGCAGGGGCGGGAGACCCAGTACTTC
CDR3aa: CASSLEQGRETQYF

abundance: once
j_gene: TRBJ1-2
d_gene: -
v_gene: TRBV5-1
CDR3nt: TGCGCCAGCAGCTTGGGAGATAACTATGGCTACACCTTC
CDR3aa: CASSLGDNYGYTF

abundance: -
j_gene: TRBJ1-3
d_gene: -
v_gene: TRBV6-6
CDR3nt: TGTGCCAGCACGGCGGCTGGAAACACCATATATTTT
CDR3aa: CASTAAGNTIYF

abundance: -
j_gene: TRBJ2-3
d_gene: TRBD2
v_gene: TRBV5-1
CDR3nt: TGCGCCAGCAGCTCCGGACTAGCGGGAGGAACAGATACGCAGTATTTT
CDR3aa: CASSSGLAGGTDTQYF

abundance: -
j_gene: TRBJ2-7
d_gene: -
v_gene: TRBV5-6
CDR3nt: TGTGCCAGCAGCTTCGGGCAGGGTCTCTACGAGCAGTACTTC
CDR3aa: CASSFGQGLYEQYF

abundance: -
j_gene: TRBJ2-1
d_gene: -
v_gene: TRBV9
CDR3nt: TGTGCCAGCAGGCCCGGGACAGGGTACGGGAGGGGAGCTGGCAATGAGCAGTTCTTC
CDR3aa: CASRPGTGYGRGAGNEQFF

abundance: -
j_gene: TRBJ2-2
d_gene: TRBD1
v_gene: TRBV5-1
CDR3nt: TGCGCCAGCAGTAAGGGACAGGGGGCTCTGGCCGGGGAGCTGTTTTTT
CDR3aa: CASSKGQGALAGELFF

abundance: -
j_gene: TRBJ1-2
d_gene: -
v_gene: TRBV6-5
CDR3nt: TGTGCCAGCAGTCTTGACAGAAACTATGGCTACACCTTC
CDR3aa: CASSLDRNYGYTF

abundance: -
j_gene: TRBJ1-1
d_gene: -
v_gene: TRBV18
CDR3nt: TGTGCCAGCTCACCCCTTACAGGGATCACTGAAGCTTTCTTT
CDR3aa: CASSPLTGITEAFF

abundance: -
j_gene: TRBJ2-1
d_gene: -
v_gene: TRBV7-2
CDR3nt: TGTGCCAGCAGCCAACCGGGACTGGAGCAGTTCTTC
CDR3aa: CASSQPGLEQFF

abundance: -
j_gene: TRBJ2-2
d_gene: -
v_gene: TRBV5-4
CDR3nt: TGTGCCAGCAGCCCCGGGGGACAAGGGGTATCCGGGGAGCTGTTTTTT
CDR3aa: CASSPGGQGVSGELFF

abundance: once
j_gene: TRBJ2-1
d_gene: -
v_gene: TRBV11-3
CDR3nt: TGTGCCAGCAGCGGCGTCTCCTACAATGAGCAGTTCTTC
CDR3aa: CASSGVSYNEQFF

abundance: -
j_gene: TRBJ2-7
d_gene: TRBD1
v_gene: TRBV27
CDR3nt: TGTGCCAGCAGTTTACGCGGGGACAGGGTCTCCTACGAGCAGTACTTC
CDR3aa: CASSLRGDRVSYEQYF

abundance: -
j_gene: TRBJ2-7
d_gene: -
v_gene: TRBV7-9
CDR3nt: TGTGCCAGCAGCTTTGGGACGGGGGCCGTCCACGAGCAGTACTTC
CDR3aa: CASSFGTGAVHEQYF

abundance: -
j_gene: TRBJ1-2
d_gene: TRBD1
v_gene: TRBV27
CDR3nt: TGTGCCAGCAGTTTTAGGACAGGGAACTATGGCTACACCTTC
CDR3aa: CASSFRTGNYGYTF

abundance: -
j_gene: TRBJ2-7
d_gene: TRBD2
v_gene: TRBV5-1
CDR3nt: TGCGCCAGCAGCCCTAGCGGGAGAGGAACCTACGAGCAGTACTTC
CDR3aa: CASSPSGRGTYEQYF

abundance: -
j_gene: TRBJ2-1
d_gene: TRBD2
v_gene: TRBV11-3
CDR3nt: TGTGCCAGCAGCCCCCCGGGAGGGGGGGACAATGAGCAGTTCTTC
CDR3aa: CASSPPGGGDNEQFF

abundance: -
j_gene: TRBJ2-2
d_gene: -
v_gene: TRBV27
CDR3nt: TGTGCCAGCAGGGGACCAGGGGACACCGGGGAGCTGTTTTTT
CDR3aa: CASRGPGDTGELFF

abundance: -
j_gene: TRBJ1-1
d_gene: -
v_gene: TRBV11-2
CDR3nt: TGTGCCAGCAGCTTACACGGGGGGGAAAACACTGAAGCTTTCTTT
CDR3aa: CASSLHGGENTEAFF